This T cell receptor beta chain comes out of a study of blood T cells in healthy people across ages. The CDR3 has 15 amino acids. The germline V gene encodes CDR1 SGHVS and CDR2 FQNEAQ. V lost 6 bases and J 0 bases, leaving 14 bases between the germline ends. This clonotype came up a few times. The use of a sample-barcoded 5' primer and a J-beta primer mix characterized a second PCR of about 6 to 12 cycles. TCRdb used MiXCR to reprocess the 5' RACE reads, holding one entry per CDR3 protein. The sample holds roughly 500,000 distinct CDR3 sequences; about 25% are singletons and the top ten take about 18%. Every donor gave ten milliliters of peripheral blood. With each sample, at least 6 micrograms of total RNA were extracted.

The rearrangement uses TRBV7-8 and TRBJ1-1; D is possibly TRBD1 (6 bases). The sequenced sample was blood. The source is a woman in her 70s in good health. The CDR3 region has the DNA TGTGCCAGCAGGAGCGCGGACAGACTGAACACTGAAGCTTTCTTT. This gives the protein CASRSADRLNTEAFF.